The 26 T cell receptor beta chains presented below share a single source sample, sequenced in a study of T-cell reconstitution after alpha-beta-depleted transplantation in children. Unique molecular identifiers were incorporated during preparation of the TCRbeta library. MiXCR, applied by TCRdb to the PCR reads, yields one record per CDR3 protein. The sample includes under 850,000 distinct CDR3 sequences, roughly 13% seen only once; the top ten take around 0.79%. Sequenced here: PBMCs, sampled before TCRalphabeta/CD19-depleted stem cell transplant. The receptors derive from a girl under 10 years old with congenital amegakaryocytic thrombocytopenia, due to receive a stem cell transplant.

This clonotype was observed at least ten times. This chain connects TRBV5-1 to TRBJ2-2; 7 nucleotides line up with TRBD2. CDR3 length: 15 amino acids. CDR1 is SGHRS and CDR2 is YFSETQ in the germline V gene. The J segment lost 4 bases and the V segment lost 3 bases, leaving 6 bases of the junction unmatched. The CDR3 DNA reads TGCGCCAGCAGCTACACTAGCGCCCCCACCGGGGAGCTGTTTTTT. Translation gives CASSYTSAPTGELFF.

This clonotype showed up many times. The chain joins TRBV10-3 to TRBJ2-1; TRBD2 agrees at 7 bases. V was pared by 8 bases and J by 7 bases, with 8 bases of the junction left unmatched. Germline lookup yields CDR1 ENHRY and CDR2 SYGVKD. The CDR3 is made up of 13 amino acids. Here the CDR3 reads CAISSGLGNEQFF. In DNA form, the CDR3 reads TGTGCCATCTCTAGCGGATTGGGGAATGAGCAGTTCTTC.

This clonotype was found many times. The genes are TRBV20-1 and TRBJ2-1, with D perhaps TRBD2 (5 bases). The V end was cut by 7 bases, the J end by 7 bases, with 26 bases between. The CDR3 sequence is 16 residues long. CDR1 is DFQATT and CDR2 is SNEGSKA in the germline V gene (reference sequence). The CDR3 DNA reads TGCAGTGTTGCGAGATGGAGCGGATTACAAATTAATGAGCAGTTCTTC. Translating it yields CSVARWSGLQINEQFF.

CDR3 region: CASSGVAGYNEQFF. The CDR3 DNA sequence: TGTGCCAGCAGTGGGGTAGCGGGGTACAATGAGCAGTTCTTC. The chain combines TRBV2 with TRBJ2-1; 8 bases map to TRBD2. The trim removed 4 bases at V and 4 bases at J, leaving 3 bases unmatched. CDR3 length: 14 amino acids. Germline loops: CDR1 SNHLY, CDR2 FYNNEI. The complete variable domain, with remaining parts taken from reference TRBV2 and TRBJ2-1, reads EPEVTQTPSHQVTQMGQEVILRCVPISNHLYFYWYRQILGQKVEFLVSFYNNEISEKSEIFDDQFSVERPDGSNFTLKIRSTKLEDSAMYFCASSGVAGYNEQFFGPGTRLTVL.

This clonotype was seen many times. The CDR3 sequence is CSARDQVGNREQFGNTEAFF. CDR3 in DNA: TGCAGTGCTAGAGATCAAGTTGGGAACAGGGAACAGTTTGGGAACACTGAAGCTTTCTTT. The V gene is TRBV20-1, the J gene TRBJ1-1; TRBD1 might be the D (6 bases). The CDR3 has 20 residues. Trimming pared 0 bases from V and 1 base from J, leaving 27 bases between. Germline V lookup: CDR1 DFQATT, CDR2 SNEGSKA (reference sequence).

This clonotype has a count of ten or more. The rearrangement uses TRBV20-1 and TRBJ2-7, with D possibly matching TRBD1 (5 bases). V was shortened by 4 bases and J by 3 bases, with 7 bases between the two germline ends. The CDR3 totals 11 residues. Looked up from germline, CDR1 is DFQATT and CDR2 is SNEGSKA (reference sequence). Here the CDR3 reads CSAIRGYEQYF. The CDR3 DNA reads as TGCAGTGCTATTAGGGGCTACGAGCAGTACTTC.

This clonotype was counted ten times or more. J is TRBJ1-5 and V is TRBV29-1, with TRBD1 as a possible D gene (6 bases). The CDR3 spans 15 residues. V was cut by 6 bases and J by 0 bases, with 15 bases left in between. Germline V gives CDR1 SQVTM, CDR2 ANQGSEA. The CDR3 region is CSVGGGPYSNQPQHF. For the CDR3, the DNA is TGCAGCGTAGGAGGGGGACCTTATAGCAATCAGCCCCAGCATTTT.

In its sample, this clonotype was seen many times. The gene calls are TRBV5-1 and TRBJ2-1; a possible D gene is TRBD2 (6 bases). CDR3 size: 17 residues. V gave up 1 base and J gave up 0 bases, with 14 bases separating them. CDR1 SGHRS and CDR2 YFSETQ come from the germline V gene. The chain's CDR3 is CASSLMGGGSSYNEQFF. As DNA, the CDR3 is TGCGCCAGCAGCTTGATGGGTGGGGGGAGCTCCTACAATGAGCAGTTCTTC.

V gene TRBV5-5 combines with J gene TRBJ1-5; TRBD1 agrees at 7 bases. CDR3 size: 17 residues. V shed 4 bases, J shed 7 bases, and the junction held 17 bases outside the gene matches. Germline V gives CDR1 SGHKS, CDR2 YYEKEE (reference sequence). CDR3 DNA: TGTGCCAGCAGCCCGGGGAGGACAGGAGTCTCTTGGCAGCCCCAGCATTTT. The encoded protein is CASSPGRTGVSWQPQHF.

The CDR3 bases are TGTGCCAGCAGCCTAGGAAACGCCTATGGCTACACCTTC. Translation gives CASSLGNAYGYTF. This chain uses TRBV5-6 with TRBJ1-2, with D hard to call. The V gene's germline CDR1 is SGHDT and CDR2 YYEEEE. Trimming shortened V by 4 bases and J by 4 bases, and 11 bases separated the two germline ends. The CDR3 is 13 residues long.

This clonotype has more than one count but fewer than ten. J is TRBJ2-1 and V is TRBV7-9, with D possibly matching TRBD1 (6 bases). Between the trimmed V and J ends, which lost 1 base and 8 bases, there was a span of 12 bases. The V gene's germline CDR1 is SEHNR and CDR2 FQNEAQ (reference sequence). This CDR3 contains 14 residues. This CDR3 is CASSLEMAGDEQFF. CDR3 sequence (DNA): TGTGCCAGCAGCTTAGAGATGGCAGGGGATGAGCAGTTCTTC.

This clonotype was counted a few times. This chain joins TRBV29-1 and TRBJ2-3, with 8 bases matching TRBD2. CDR1 is SQVTM, CDR2 ANQGSEA, per germline. V shed 6 bases, J shed 3 bases, and the junction held 11 bases outside the gene matches. The CDR3 consists of 15 residues. CDR3 coding DNA: TGCAGCGTCGGGGGGGGGTTGGGGACAACAGATACGCAGTATTTT. Protein sequence: CSVGGGLGTTDTQYF.

The V and J genes are TRBV5-1 and TRBJ2-1; 12 bases map to TRBD2. Germline lookup yields CDR1 SGHRS and CDR2 YFSETQ. Trimming took 3 bases from V and 6 from J; bases not matched to a gene: 7. The CDR3 consists of 16 residues. This CDR3 reads CASSSILAGGSNEQFF. CDR3 sequence (DNA): TGCGCCAGCAGCTCTATACTAGCGGGAGGTAGCAATGAGCAGTTCTTC. The complete variable domain, with remaining parts taken from reference TRBV5-1 and TRBJ2-1, reads KAGVTQTPRYLIKTRGQQVTLSCSPISGHRSVSWYQQTPGQGLQFLFEYFSETQRNKGNFPGRFSGRQFSNSRSEMNVSTLELGDSALYLCASSSILAGGSNEQFFGPGTRLTVL.

This clonotype was recorded once. The chain is built from TRBV10-3 and TRBJ1-6, with a possible D match to TRBD1 (5 bases). The CDR3 is 17 residues long. Germline V gene lookup returns CDR1 ENHRY and CDR2 SYGVKD. V lost 3 bases, J lost 14 bases, and 26 bases lay in between. The CDR3 loop reads CAISEDGRVPLGGALHF. For the CDR3, the DNA is TGTGCCATCAGTGAAGATGGTAGGGTCCCCTTGGGAGGGGCCCTCCACTTT.

This chain uses TRBV11-2 with TRBJ2-7, with D maybe TRBD2 (6 bases). Trimming left V 2 bases short and J 7 bases short, with 12 bases between. The CDR3 loop spans 13 amino acids. Per germline, CDR1 SGHAT and CDR2 FQNNGV. The CDR3: CASSLSGRWEQYF. In nucleotides, the CDR3 is TGTGCCAGCAGCTTATCGGGGAGGTGGGAGCAGTACTTC.

This clonotype showed up many times. V gene TRBV5-1 combines with J gene TRBJ2-3, with a weak D call TRBD2 (6 bases). Trimming removed 5 bases at V and 4 bases at J, with 11 bases between. The CDR3 loop spans 13 amino acids. Germline V lookup: CDR1 SGHRS, CDR2 YFSETQ. CDR3 in DNA: TGCGCCAGCAGGGGCCCGGGAGCAGATACGCAGTATTTT. Translating it yields CASRGPGADTQYF.

This clonotype occurred a few times. The chain carries TRBV29-1 and TRBJ2-7; 9 bases are a match to TRBD1. The CDR3 totals 15 residues. The ends lost 6 bases at V and 2 bases at J; junction bases unmatched: 11. From germline, CDR1 is SQVTM and CDR2 ANQGSEA. CDR3 protein: CSVVQGAIRPYEQYF. For the CDR3, the DNA is TGCAGCGTCGTACAGGGGGCTATCCGACCCTACGAGCAGTACTTC.

This clonotype appeared many times. The chain combines TRBV7-9 with TRBJ2-7; tentatively, D is TRBD1 (6 bases). The germline gives CDR1 SEHNR, CDR2 FQNEAQ (reference sequence). V gave up 4 bases and J gave up 1 base, with 11 bases separating them. This CDR3 comprises 14 residues. CDR3 sequence: CASSSLGQSYEQYF. DNA of the CDR3: TGTGCCAGCAGCTCTCTCGGACAGTCCTACGAGCAGTACTTC.

This clonotype was seen at least ten times. The chain is built from TRBV7-9 and TRBJ2-1; no firm D call. Germline-derived CDR1 and CDR2 are SEHNR and FQNEAQ (reference sequence). The CDR3 is 12 amino acids. With 1 base removed from V and 9 bases from J, the gap between germline ends came to 7 bases. CDR3 DNA: TGTGCCAGCAGCTTAGGGGTATCTGAGCAGTTCTTC. Translated: CASSLGVSEQFF.

At least ten counts were recorded for this clonotype. The V gene is TRBV4-1, the J gene TRBJ2-7, with a possible D match to TRBD2 (5 bases). This CDR3 has 13 residues. Germline-derived CDR1 and CDR2 are MGHRA and YSYEKL. V shed 7 bases and J shed 1 base, with 11 bases lying between them. CDR3 nucleotides: TGCGCCAGCAAGCGGCCGGGGTCCTACGAGCAGTACTTC. It codes for CASKRPGSYEQYF.

This clonotype was seen ten or more times. J is TRBJ2-5 and V is TRBV20-1; 9 bases are shared with TRBD2. CDR3 length equals 16 residues. The V gene end was trimmed by 4 bases and the J gene end by 3 bases; junction bases not matched to a gene: 12. The germline V gene has CDR1 DFQATT and CDR2 SNEGSKA (reference sequence). This CDR3 is CSATPVLLAGEETQYF. Here the CDR3 DNA reads TGCAGTGCTACCCCCGTTCTTTTAGCGGGGGAAGAGACCCAGTACTTC.

This clonotype was counted many times. V and J are TRBV7-3 and TRBJ2-1; 7 bases line up with TRBD2. Looked up from germline, CDR1 is SGHTA and CDR2 is FQGTGA. The V and J ends lost 1 base and 0 bases, in that order; junction bases with no gene match: 6. The CDR3 consists of 17 residues. As DNA, the CDR3 is TGTGCCAGCAGCTTAAATAGGGAGGGTATCTCCTACAATGAGCAGTTCTTC. As protein: CASSLNREGISYNEQFF. Full variable domain (rest looked up from reference TRBV7-3 and TRBJ2-1): GAGVSQTPSNKVTEKGKYVELRCDPISGHTALYWYRQSLGQGPEFLIYFQGTGAADDSGLPNDRFFAVRPEGSVSTLKIQRTERGDSAVYLCASSLNREGISYNEQFFGPGTRLTVL.

This clonotype has a count of ten or more. V is TRBV20-1 and J is TRBJ1-2; tentative D call: TRBD1 (6 bases). Germline loops: CDR1 DFQATT, CDR2 SNEGSKA (reference sequence). The CDR3 covers 14 residues. The V and J ends lost 5 bases and 4 bases respectively, with 17 bases between them. The CDR3 DNA sequence: TGCAGTGCTTCCCGGGGGCATAATAGCTATGGCTACACCTTC. Translating gives CSASRGHNSYGYTF.

This clonotype was recorded at least ten times. The rearrangement joins TRBV6-1 to TRBJ2-3, with D uncertain. V lost 6 bases, J lost 2 bases, and 15 bases lay in between. In germline, CDR1 is MNHNS, CDR2 SASEGT. CDR3 length equals 15 residues. Here the CDR3 DNA reads TGTGCCAGCAGCACTACCGGCGGAGCCACAGATACGCAGTATTTT. Protein: CASSTTGGATDTQYF.

The DNA for the CDR3 is TGTGCCAGCATCTGGTCGGATGGCTCTTTAGCCAAAAACATTCAGTACTTC. It is translated as CASIWSDGSLAKNIQYF. The chain recombines TRBV5-5 with TRBJ2-4; D is uncertain. The V gene lost 6 bases and the J gene lost 0 bases, with 19 bases spanning the gap. The CDR3 is 17 amino acids. The germline V gene encodes CDR1 SGHKS and CDR2 YYEKEE (reference sequence).

This clonotype was recorded only once. This sequence may be a read error, since a much larger clone differs from it by one base. As the CDR3 is not closed by the conserved phenylalanine or tryptophan, this likely results from a read error. This rearrangement joins TRBV20-1 to TRBJ2-7; D remains unclear. Germline V gene sequence: CDR1 DFQATT, CDR2 SNEGSKA (reference sequence). The germline V and J ends were trimmed by 3 bases and 2 bases, with 11 bases remaining between them. CDR3 size: 13 residues. In DNA, the CDR3 is TGCAGTGCTAGTCCTTCCGGAACCTACGAGCAGTACTTA. Translation: CSASPSGTYEQYL.